What follows describes a single T cell receptor beta chain. Seattle researchers signed up patients amid active infection and tracked them longitudinally. This sample stems from a study of blood T cell repertoires in COVID-19. Study-wide context: The origin of the acute and convalescent COVID-19 samples was the United States, Italy and Spain. Nucleic acid was either cDNA or gDNA, and it came from T cells, B-cell-depleted T cells, or PBMCs.

Repertoires were generated with immunoSEQ multiplex PCR, while TCRdb's copy carries only in-frame clones and drops some. The sample yields over 150,000 clones, 65% to 90% seen once. The TCR comes from a woman aged 60-75 years with COVID-19, enrolled during active disease. Sequenced material: peripheral blood.

The chain's CDR3 is CASSQEGGGAVETEAFF. The CDR3 coding sequence is TGTGCCAGCAGCCAAGAAGGAGGGGGCGCGGTGGAAACTGAAGCTTTCTTT. The genes are TRBV4-2 and TRBJ1-1; 7 bases are a match to TRBD1. Germline CDR1 is LGHNA and CDR2 is YNFKEQ. With 0 bases clipped from V and 5 bases from J, the junction kept 12 bases outside the gene matches. This CDR3 contains 17 residues.